These 18 T cell receptor beta chains came from one sample sequenced in a study of shared clonotypes between healthy human individuals. Terminally differentiated effector memory CD45RA+ cells were excluded by CCR7 positive selection of CD45RO-negative cells. The data were produced by immunoSEQ multiplex PCR, yet TCRdb's version contains in-frame clones alone and is incomplete. The sample holds about 2 million clones, roughly 95% seen once. Sequenced input: naive CD8+ T cells sorted from blood. The receptors here all came from a man younger than 30 in good health.

The DNA of the CDR3 is TGCGCCAGCAGCCAAGCCCCTAACTCCCGAGGATTAGTATACGAGCAGTACTTC. It translates to CASSQAPNSRGLVYEQYF. The rearrangement links TRBV4-1 to TRBJ2-7, with D unresolved. The CDR3 has 18 amino acids. Looked up from germline, CDR1 is MGHRA and CDR2 is YSYEKL. With 1 base removed from V and 4 bases from J, the gap between germline ends came to 23 bases.

The chain carries TRBV18 and TRBJ1-1; no reliable D call. There are 18 residues in the CDR3. In germline, CDR1 is KGHSH, CDR2 LQKENI. V was pared by 0 bases and J by 3 bases, with 20 bases between. The CDR3 here is CASSPPSTGGVYYTEAFF. CDR3 nucleotides: TGTGCCAGCTCACCACCATCGACCGGAGGAGTGTATTACACTGAAGCTTTCTTT.

V gene TRBV10-2 combines with J gene TRBJ2-1, with 8 bases aligning to TRBD2. After removal of 2 bases from V and 7 bases from J, the junction contained 10 bases not matched to a gene. The CDR3 extends over 16 amino acids. Germline V gene lookup returns CDR1 WSHSY and CDR2 SAAADI. CDR3 nucleotides: TGCGCCAGCAGTGAGCCCTCGGAGGGACTAGGGAATGAGCAGTTCTTC. This translates into CASSEPSEGLGNEQFF.

The gene calls are TRBV27 and TRBJ2-1, with TRBD2 matching over 12 bases. The germline CDR1 and CDR2 sequences are MNHEY and SMNVEV (reference sequence). J was trimmed by 7 bases and V by 6 bases; bases with no gene match: 4. The CDR3 is 14 amino acids. CDR3 protein: CASRLAGGLNEQFF. The CDR3 nucleotides read TGTGCCAGCAGGCTAGCGGGGGGGCTTAATGAGCAGTTCTTC.

The chain is built from TRBV5-6 and TRBJ1-2, with D perhaps TRBD1 (6 bases). Germline CDR1 SGHDT, CDR2 YYEEEE. CDR3 length equals 13 residues. Trimming pared 2 bases from V and 6 bases from J, leaving 11 bases between. Written as DNA, the CDR3 is TGTGCCAGCAGCTTTTGGGGGGCTGATGGCTACACCTTC. As protein: CASSFWGADGYTF.

A remark on this clone: In the same sample, other DNA sequences code for this CDR3. V usage is TRBV6-5 and J usage is TRBJ2-3; TRBD1 is a possible D gene (5 bases). Germline V lookup: CDR1 MNHEY, CDR2 SVGAGI. With 1 base removed from V and 1 base from J, the gap between germline ends came to 9 bases. This CDR3 is 15 amino acids long. The DNA for the CDR3 is TGTGCCAGCAGTTACTATGGACAAGGCACAGATACGCAGTATTTT. It encodes CASSYYGQGTDTQYF.

V is TRBV10-1 and J is TRBJ2-7, with 7 positions matching TRBD2. This CDR3 is 15 amino acids long. J lost 5 bases, V lost 3 bases, and 10 bases had no gene match. Germline CDR1 and CDR2: WNHNN and SYGVQD (reference sequence). The CDR3 protein is CASSDVGGPVDEQYF. The CDR3 DNA follows: TGCGCCAGCAGTGACGTGGGAGGGCCCGTGGACGAGCAGTACTTC.

This chain joins TRBV6-1 and TRBJ2-7, with D tentatively TRBD1 or TRBD2 (5 bases each). V lost 1 base and J 7 bases, leaving 17 bases between the germline ends. The CDR3 sequence is 15 residues long. The germline gives CDR1 MNHNS, CDR2 SASEGT. In nucleotides, the CDR3 is TGTGCCAGCAGTGAAGTTTGGCAGGGAGTGGGGGAGCAGTACTTC. Translation gives CASSEVWQGVGEQYF.

The rearrangement uses TRBV9 and TRBJ1-3, with D possibly TRBD1 on 6 matching bases. This CDR3 comprises 16 residues. Trimming pared 3 bases from V and 0 bases from J, leaving 13 bases between. Germline V lookup: CDR1 SGDLS, CDR2 YYNGEE. As DNA, the CDR3 is TGTGCCAGCAGCGCGACCGGGACAAGCTCTGGAAACACCATATATTTT. It encodes CASSATGTSSGNTIYF.

The genes are TRBV28 and TRBJ2-3; tentative D call: TRBD1 (5 bases). V dropped 6 bases and J dropped 6 bases, with 13 bases sitting between them. The CDR3 runs to 13 residues. Germline V gene data show CDR1 as MDHEN and CDR2 as SYDVKM. This CDR3 is CASSPVGQDTQYF. CDR3 in DNA: TGTGCCAGCAGCCCCGTGGGGCAGGATACGCAGTATTTT.

This clone has only one observation. The V gene is TRBV2, the J gene TRBJ1-2, with a tentative D call TRBD1 (6 bases). The CDR3 extends over 13 amino acids. Trimming pared 6 bases from V and 6 bases from J, leaving 14 bases between. CDR1 is SNHLY and CDR2 is FYNNEI in the germline V gene. CDR3 sequence reads: CASRDIGGDGYTF. DNA of the CDR3: TGTGCCAGCAGGGACATAGGGGGAGATGGCTACACCTTC.

The chain couples TRBV30 to TRBJ2-1, with D tentatively TRBD1 or TRBD2 (5 bases each). The germline V and J ends were trimmed by 5 bases and 5 bases, with 10 bases remaining between them. The CDR3 loop spans 12 amino acids. CDR1 is GTSNPN, CDR2 SVGIG, per germline (reference sequence). In DNA form, the CDR3 reads TGTGCCTGGGGGGGATCAGACAATGAGCAGTTCTTC. Translation: CAWGGSDNEQFF.

The V and J genes are TRBV7-8 and TRBJ2-5, with D perhaps matching TRBD1 or TRBD2 (6 bases each). CDR3 length equals 15 residues. The V end lost 2 bases, the J end lost 3 bases, and 13 bases lay between the germline ends. Germline V gene lookup returns CDR1 SGHVS and CDR2 FQNEAQ. The CDR3 DNA is TGTGCCAGCAGCTTAATGGGGGGCCCAAAAGAGACCCAGTACTTC. Encoded protein: CASSLMGGPKETQYF.

The CDR3 DNA is TGTGCCAGCAGCTTCTTTACAACTAGCGGGACCGAGAGCTCCTACGAGCAGTACTTC. Protein: CASSFFTTSGTESSYEQYF. The rearrangement uses TRBV7-2 and TRBJ2-7; 10 nucleotides agree with TRBD2. Germline CDR1 and CDR2: SGHTA and FQGNSA. The J segment lost 0 bases and the V segment lost 3 bases, leaving 14 bases of the junction unmatched. The CDR3 sequence is 19 residues long.

The chain has TRBV5-5 and TRBJ1-1, with D unclear. The V gene lost 2 bases and the J gene lost 5 bases, with 13 bases spanning the gap. The length of the CDR3 is 14 residues. CDR1 SGHKS and CDR2 YYEKEE come from the germline V gene (reference sequence). The CDR3 sequence: CASSFTRGGTEAFF. The CDR3 DNA follows: TGTGCCAGCAGCTTTACACGAGGAGGGACTGAAGCTTTCTTT.

The V and J genes are TRBV6-4 and TRBJ1-4; D is ambiguous. Trimming cost V 7 bases and J 8 bases, with 17 bases left between them. The germline V gene has CDR1 MRHNA and CDR2 SNTAGT. The CDR3 has 14 residues. The CDR3 DNA is TGTGCCAGCATCCCCACGAGGCCCAGGGAAAAACTGTTTTTT. Translated: CASIPTRPREKLFF.

Only one count was recorded for this clone. The CDR3 nucleotides are TGTGCCAGCAGTTTGGTGGGACAGGGGGCCGGGGAGCTGTTTTTT. This encodes CASSLVGQGAGELFF. The V call is TRBV28, the J call TRBJ2-2, with 11 bases aligning to TRBD1. With 3 bases clipped from V and 6 bases from J, the junction kept 3 bases outside the gene matches. The germline V gene encodes CDR1 MDHEN and CDR2 SYDVKM. CDR3 size: 15 residues.

The genes are TRBV27 and TRBJ2-5; 8 positions match TRBD2. Unmatched junction bases numbered 4, after V lost 5 bases and J lost 5 bases. This CDR3 comprises 13 residues. Germline V gene lookup returns CDR1 MNHEY and CDR2 SMNVEV (reference sequence). The CDR3, as DNA: TGTGCCAGCAGTGGGGCGGGAGGTGAGACCCAGTACTTC. This translates into CASSGAGGETQYF.